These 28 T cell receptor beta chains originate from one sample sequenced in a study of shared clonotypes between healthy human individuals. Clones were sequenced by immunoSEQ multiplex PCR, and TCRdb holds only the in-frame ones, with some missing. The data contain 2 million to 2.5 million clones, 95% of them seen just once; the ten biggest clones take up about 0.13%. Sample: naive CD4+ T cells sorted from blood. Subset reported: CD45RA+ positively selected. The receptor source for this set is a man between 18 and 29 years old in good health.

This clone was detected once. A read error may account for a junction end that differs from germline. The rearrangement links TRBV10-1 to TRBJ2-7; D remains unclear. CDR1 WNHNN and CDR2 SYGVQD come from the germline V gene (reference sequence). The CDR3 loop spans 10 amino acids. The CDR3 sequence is CASRSCEQYF. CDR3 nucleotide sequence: TGCGCCAGCAGGTCCTGCGAGCAGTACTTC.

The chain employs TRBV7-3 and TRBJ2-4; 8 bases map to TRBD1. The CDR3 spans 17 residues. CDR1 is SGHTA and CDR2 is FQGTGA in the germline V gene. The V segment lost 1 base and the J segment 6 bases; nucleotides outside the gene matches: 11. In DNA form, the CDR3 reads TGTGCCAGCAGCTTAAAGGGTACGGGGGACAGGCCAAACATTCAGTACTTC. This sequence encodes CASSLKGTGDRPNIQYF.

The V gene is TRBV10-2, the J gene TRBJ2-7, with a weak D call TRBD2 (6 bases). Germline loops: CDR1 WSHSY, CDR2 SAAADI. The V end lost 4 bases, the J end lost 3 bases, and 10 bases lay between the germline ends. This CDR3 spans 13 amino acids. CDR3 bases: TGCGCCAGCAGTGGTCTAGCGAACTACGAGCAGTACTTC. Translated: CASSGLANYEQYF.

CDR3 nucleotide sequence: TGTGCCAGTAGCCCGGAAACAGGGAAGAGGGGCGATGAGCAGTTCTTC. It encodes CASSPETGKRGDEQFF. The V gene is TRBV19, the J gene TRBJ2-1; tentative D call: TRBD1 (6 bases). This CDR3 spans 16 amino acids. The V gene lost 6 bases and the J gene lost 8 bases, with 23 bases spanning the gap. The V gene's germline CDR1 is LNHDA and CDR2 SQIVND (reference sequence). The complete variable domain, with remaining parts taken from reference TRBV19 and TRBJ2-1, reads DGGITQSPKYLFRKEGQNVTLSCEQNLNHDAMYWYRQDPGQGLRLIYYSQIVNDFQKGDIAEGYSVSREKKESFPLTVTSAQKNPTAFYLCASSPETGKRGDEQFFGPGTRLTVL.

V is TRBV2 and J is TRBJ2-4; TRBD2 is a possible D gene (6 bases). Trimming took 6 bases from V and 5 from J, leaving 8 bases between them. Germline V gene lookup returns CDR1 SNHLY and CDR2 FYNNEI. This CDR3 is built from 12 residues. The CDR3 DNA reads TGTGCCAGCAGGGGGGAGGAAAACATTCAGTACTTC. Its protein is CASRGEENIQYF.

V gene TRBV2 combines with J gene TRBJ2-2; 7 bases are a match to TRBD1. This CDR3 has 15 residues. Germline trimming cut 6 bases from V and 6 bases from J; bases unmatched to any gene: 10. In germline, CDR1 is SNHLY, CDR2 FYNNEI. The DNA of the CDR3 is TGTGCCAGCAGACCCACAGGGGTTTCGGCCGGGGAGCTGTTTTTT. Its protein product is CASRPTGVSAGELFF.

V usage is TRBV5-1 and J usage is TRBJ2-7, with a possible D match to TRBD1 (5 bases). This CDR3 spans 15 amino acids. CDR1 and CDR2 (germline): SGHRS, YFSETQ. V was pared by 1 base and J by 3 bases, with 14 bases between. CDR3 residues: CASSLFADKNYEQYF. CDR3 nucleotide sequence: TGCGCCAGCAGCTTGTTCGCGGACAAAAACTACGAGCAGTACTTC.

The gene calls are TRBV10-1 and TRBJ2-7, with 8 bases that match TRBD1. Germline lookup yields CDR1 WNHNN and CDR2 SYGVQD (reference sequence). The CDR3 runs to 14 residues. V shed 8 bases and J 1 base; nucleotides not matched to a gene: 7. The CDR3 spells CASGPGQGSYEQYF. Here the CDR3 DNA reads TGCGCCAGCGGACCCGGACAGGGTTCCTACGAGCAGTACTTC.

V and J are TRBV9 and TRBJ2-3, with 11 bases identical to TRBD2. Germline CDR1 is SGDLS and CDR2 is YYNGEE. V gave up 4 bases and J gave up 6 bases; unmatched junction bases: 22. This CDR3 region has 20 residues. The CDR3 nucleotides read TGTGCCAGCAGCCCTTACGGGACTAGCGGCATCCTCACTTTTGGGGATACGCAGTATTTT. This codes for CASSPYGTSGILTFGDTQYF.

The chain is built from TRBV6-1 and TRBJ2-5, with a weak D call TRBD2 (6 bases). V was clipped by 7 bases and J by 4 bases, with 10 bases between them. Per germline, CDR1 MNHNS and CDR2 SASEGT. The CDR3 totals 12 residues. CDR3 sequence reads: CASTGGRETQYF. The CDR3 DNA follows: TGTGCCAGCACTGGAGGGAGAGAGACCCAGTACTTC.

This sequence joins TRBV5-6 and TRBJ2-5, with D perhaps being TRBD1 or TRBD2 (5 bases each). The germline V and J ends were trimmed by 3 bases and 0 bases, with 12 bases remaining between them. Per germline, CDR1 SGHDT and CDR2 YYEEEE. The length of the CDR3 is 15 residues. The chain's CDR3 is CASSSGRGHQETQYF. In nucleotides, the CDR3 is TGTGCCAGCAGCTCTGGCCGGGGCCACCAAGAGACCCAGTACTTC.

This CDR3 reads CAWGQGSPNTEAFF. The CDR3 region has the DNA TGTGCCTGGGGACAGGGGTCCCCGAACACTGAAGCTTTCTTT. V is TRBV30 and J is TRBJ1-1; 9 bases fit TRBD1. CDR1 and CDR2 from the germline V gene are GTSNPN and SVGIG (reference sequence). The length of the CDR3 is 14 residues. With V trimmed by 5 bases and J by 1 base, 5 bases remained unmatched.

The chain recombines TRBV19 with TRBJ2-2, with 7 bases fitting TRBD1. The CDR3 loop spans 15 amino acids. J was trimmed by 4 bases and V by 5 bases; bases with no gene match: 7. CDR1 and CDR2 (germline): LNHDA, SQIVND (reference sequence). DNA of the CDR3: TGTGCCAGTAGTCCGACAGGGCTGGTCACCGGGGAGCTGTTTTTT. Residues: CASSPTGLVTGELFF.

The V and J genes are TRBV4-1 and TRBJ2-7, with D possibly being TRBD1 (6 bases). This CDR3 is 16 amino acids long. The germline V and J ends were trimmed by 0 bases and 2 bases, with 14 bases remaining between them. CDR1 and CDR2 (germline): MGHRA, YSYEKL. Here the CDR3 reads CASSQESTGQPYEQYF. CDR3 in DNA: TGCGCCAGCAGCCAAGAGAGTACAGGACAGCCCTACGAGCAGTACTTC.

CDR3 sequence: CAISEEGDLNRGYTF. CDR3 nucleotide sequence: TGTGCCATCAGTGAGGAGGGGGACCTCAACAGAGGCTACACCTTC. V usage is TRBV10-3 and J usage is TRBJ1-2; a weak D match, TRBD1 (6 bases). Germline loops: CDR1 ENHRY, CDR2 SYGVKD. This CDR3 region has 15 residues. V gave up 2 bases and J gave up 8 bases, with 18 bases separating them.

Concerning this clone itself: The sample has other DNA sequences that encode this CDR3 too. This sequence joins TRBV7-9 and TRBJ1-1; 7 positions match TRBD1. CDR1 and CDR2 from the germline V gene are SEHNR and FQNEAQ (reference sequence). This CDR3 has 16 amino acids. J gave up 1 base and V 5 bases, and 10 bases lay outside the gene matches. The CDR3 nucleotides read TGTGCCAGCAGCCTGCTGATAGGGGGCAGGAACACTGAAGCTTTCTTT. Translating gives CASSLLIGGRNTEAFF.

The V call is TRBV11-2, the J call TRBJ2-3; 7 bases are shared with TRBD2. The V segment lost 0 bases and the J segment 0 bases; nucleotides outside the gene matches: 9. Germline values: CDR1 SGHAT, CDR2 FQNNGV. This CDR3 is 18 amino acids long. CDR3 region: CASSLDPAKRGSTDTQYF. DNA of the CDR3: TGTGCCAGCAGCTTAGACCCCGCTAAGCGGGGTAGCACAGATACGCAGTATTTT.

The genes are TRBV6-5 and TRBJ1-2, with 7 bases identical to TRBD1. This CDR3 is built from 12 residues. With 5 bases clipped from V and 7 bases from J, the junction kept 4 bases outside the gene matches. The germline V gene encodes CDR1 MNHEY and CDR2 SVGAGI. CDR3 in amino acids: CASSARQGGYTF. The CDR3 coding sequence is TGTGCCAGCAGTGCGAGACAGGGTGGCTACACCTTC.

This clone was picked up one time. This CDR3 is CASSYRSSHEQYF. Here the CDR3 DNA reads TGTGCCAGCAGTTATAGGTCCAGCCACGAGCAGTACTTC. The chain joins TRBV6-5 to TRBJ2-7; D uncertain. Per germline, CDR1 MNHEY and CDR2 SVGAGI. This CDR3 region has 13 residues. V was shortened by 3 bases and J by 5 bases, with 11 bases between the two germline ends.

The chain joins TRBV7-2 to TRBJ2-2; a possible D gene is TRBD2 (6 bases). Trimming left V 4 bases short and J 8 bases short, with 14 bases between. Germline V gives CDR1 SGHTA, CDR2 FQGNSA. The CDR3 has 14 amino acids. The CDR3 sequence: CASSSQTGLGELFF. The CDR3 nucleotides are TGTGCCAGCAGCTCCCAAACGGGACTTGGGGAGCTGTTTTTT. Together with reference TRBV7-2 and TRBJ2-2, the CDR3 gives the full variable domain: GAGVSQSPSNKVTEKGKDVELRCDPISGHTALYWYRQSLGQGLEFLIYFQGNSAPDKSGLPSDRFSAERTGGSVSTLTIQRTQQEDSAVYLCASSSQTGLGELFFGEGSRLTVL.

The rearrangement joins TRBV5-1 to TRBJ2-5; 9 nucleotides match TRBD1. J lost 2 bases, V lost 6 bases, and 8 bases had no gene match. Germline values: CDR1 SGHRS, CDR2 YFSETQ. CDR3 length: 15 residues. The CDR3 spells CASNEGQGPQETQYF. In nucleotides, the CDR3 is TGCGCCAGCAACGAAGGACAGGGGCCTCAAGAGACCCAGTACTTC.

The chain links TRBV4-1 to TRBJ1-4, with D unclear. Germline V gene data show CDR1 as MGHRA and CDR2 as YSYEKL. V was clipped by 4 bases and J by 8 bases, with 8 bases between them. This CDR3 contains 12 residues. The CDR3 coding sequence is TGCGCCAGCAGCCGACGGACGGAAAAACTGTTTTTT. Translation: CASSRRTEKLFF.

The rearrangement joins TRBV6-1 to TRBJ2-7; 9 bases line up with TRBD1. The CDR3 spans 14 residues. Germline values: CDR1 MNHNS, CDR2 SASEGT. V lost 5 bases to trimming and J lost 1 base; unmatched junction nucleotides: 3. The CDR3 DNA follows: TGTGCCAGCAGTAGGGACAGGGCATCCTACGAGCAGTACTTC. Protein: CASSRDRASYEQYF.

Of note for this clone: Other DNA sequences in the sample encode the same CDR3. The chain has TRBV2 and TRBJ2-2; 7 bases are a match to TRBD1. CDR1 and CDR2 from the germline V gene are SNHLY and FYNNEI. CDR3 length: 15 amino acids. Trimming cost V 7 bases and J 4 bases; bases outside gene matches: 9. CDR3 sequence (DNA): TGTGCCAGCACAGGAACAGGGGCGCCCACCGGGGAGCTGTTTTTT. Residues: CASTGTGAPTGELFF.

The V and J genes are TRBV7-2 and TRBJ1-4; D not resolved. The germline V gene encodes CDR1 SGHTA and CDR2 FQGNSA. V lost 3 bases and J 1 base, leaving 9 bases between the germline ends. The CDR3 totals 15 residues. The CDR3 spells CASSLYTGTNEKLFF. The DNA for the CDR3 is TGTGCCAGCAGCTTGTACACGGGAACTAATGAAAAACTGTTTTTT.

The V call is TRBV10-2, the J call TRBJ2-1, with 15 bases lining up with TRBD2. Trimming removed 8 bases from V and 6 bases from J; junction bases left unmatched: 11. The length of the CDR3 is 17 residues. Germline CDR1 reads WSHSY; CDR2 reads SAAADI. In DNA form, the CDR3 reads TGCGCCAGCTTGGGACTAGCGGGAGGAGTGTTTGGCAATGAGCAGTTCTTC. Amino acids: CASLGLAGGVFGNEQFF.

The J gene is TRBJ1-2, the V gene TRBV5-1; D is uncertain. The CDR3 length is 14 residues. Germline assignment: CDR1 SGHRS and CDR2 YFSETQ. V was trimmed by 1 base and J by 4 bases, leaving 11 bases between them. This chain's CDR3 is CASSLLGNLYGYTF. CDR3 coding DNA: TGCGCCAGCAGCTTGTTGGGGAACCTCTATGGCTACACCTTC.

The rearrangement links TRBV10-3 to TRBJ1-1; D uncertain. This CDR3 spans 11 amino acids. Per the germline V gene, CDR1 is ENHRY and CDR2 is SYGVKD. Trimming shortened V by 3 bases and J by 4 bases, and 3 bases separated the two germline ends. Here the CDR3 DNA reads TGTGCCATCAGTGACATCACTGAAGCTTTCTTT. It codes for CAISDITEAFF.